This T cell receptor (beta chain) was sequenced in a study of T cells in women clearing cervical HPV infection. About the research overall: Cases' blood sampling followed lesion detection by median about 21 weeks (90 to 200).

All donors had a single incident cervical HPV16 infection, not prevalent. V was shortened by 1 base and J by 1 base, with 7 bases between the two germline ends. CDR3 length: 14 amino acids. Germline V lookup: CDR1 SGHVS, CDR2 FNYEAQ. Average input was 1200 ng genomic DNA for immunoSEQ TCR beta CDR3 amplification. Profiled with immunoSEQ multiplex PCR; TCRdb holds only in-frame clones, not every one. The sample's table shows more than 25,000 clones. As regards this clone: The read ends 3 residues early relative to the CDR3; the germline J gene fills the gap.

Sequenced sample: blood buffy coat. The chain uses TRBV7-6 and TRBJ1-1; a possible D gene is TRBD1 (5 bases). This TCR came from a woman between 18 and 70 years old with a cervical HPV16 infection that either progressed to CIN3+ or cleared (not recorded which). The CDR3 sequence is CASSLDTGNTEAFF. CDR3 DNA, as far as it was read: TGTGCCAGCAGCTTAGATACAGGGAACACTGAA.